Sequencing of this T cell receptor (beta chain) was carried out in a study of blood T cells in healthy people across ages. The study's findings and limits: Fewer expanded clones and more diversity marked long-lived versus aged donors. The diversity estimates, figures obtained from one million T cells, were considered underestimates. It was found that TCR beta diversity correlated strongly with the percentage of naive T cells.

This clonotype came up many times. The antigen is not known. With a J-beta primer mix and a sample-barcoded 5' primer, a second PCR ran 7 to 11 cycles. Using its own MiXCR run on the 5' RACE reads, TCRdb lists one record per CDR3 protein. The table includes about 810,000 distinct CDR3 sequences, around 34% detected once. The CDR3 sequence is 17 residues long. Unmatched junction bases numbered 13, after V lost 0 bases and J lost 8 bases. The V gene's germline CDR1 is SGHRS and CDR2 YFSETQ. The TCR sequence derives from a man aged 18 to 30 in good health. The sequenced sample was blood. This chain links TRBV5-1 with TRBJ2-1, with 8 bases fitting TRBD2. The CDR3 bases are TGCGCCAGCAGCTTGGGAGCTAGCGGGCAGCTGAATGATGAGCAGTTCTTC. It codes for CASSLGASGQLNDEQFF.